Sequencing of this T cell receptor (beta chain) was carried out in a study of blood T cell repertoires in COVID-19. Across the study: Some COVID-19 samples were acute and others convalescent; all came from the United States, Italy and Spain. The cDNA or gDNA used as material had been derived from T cells, B-cell-depleted T cells, or PBMCs.

Per the study methods: Estimated nucleated cell counts came from reference gene primer amplification. The table came from immunoSEQ multiplex PCR; TCRdb's copy has only in-frame clones and leaves some out. The V and J calls and clone size are taken from that table; D and trimming were inferred from the DNA. The data hold more than 150,000 clones, with under 80% observed a single time. The V and J ends lost 4 bases and 9 bases, in that order; junction bases with no gene match: 12. The germline V gene has CDR1 SGHRS and CDR2 YFSETQ. CDR3 size: 15 residues. This clone was observed at least ten times. V is TRBV5-1 and J is TRBJ2-7, with 11 bases fitting TRBD2. The clonotype comes from a man aged 50 to 60 who had recovered from COVID-19. The source material was peripheral blood. CDR3 in DNA: TGCGCCAGCAGCGGCGGGACTAGCGGCATTGTGGGGCAGTACTTC. Amino acid sequence: CASSGGTSGIVGQYF.